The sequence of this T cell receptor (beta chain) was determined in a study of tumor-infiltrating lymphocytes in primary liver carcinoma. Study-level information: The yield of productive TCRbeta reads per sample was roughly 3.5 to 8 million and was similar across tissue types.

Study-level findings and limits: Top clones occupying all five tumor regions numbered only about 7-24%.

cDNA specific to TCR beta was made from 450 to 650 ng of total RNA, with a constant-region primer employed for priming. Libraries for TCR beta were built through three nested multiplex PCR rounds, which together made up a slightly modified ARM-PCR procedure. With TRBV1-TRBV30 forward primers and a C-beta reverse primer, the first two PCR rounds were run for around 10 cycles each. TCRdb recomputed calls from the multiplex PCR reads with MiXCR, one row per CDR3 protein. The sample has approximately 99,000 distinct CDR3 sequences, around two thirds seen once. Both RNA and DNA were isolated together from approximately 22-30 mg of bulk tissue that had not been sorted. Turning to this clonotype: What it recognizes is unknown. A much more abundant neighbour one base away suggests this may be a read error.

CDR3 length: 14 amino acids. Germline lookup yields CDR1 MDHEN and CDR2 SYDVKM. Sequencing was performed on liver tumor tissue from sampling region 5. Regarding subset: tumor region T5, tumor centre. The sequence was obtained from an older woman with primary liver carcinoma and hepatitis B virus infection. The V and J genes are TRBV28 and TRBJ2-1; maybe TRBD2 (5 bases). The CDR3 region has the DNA TGTGTCAGCAGTGACGGGATGCGGTACAATGAGCAGTTCTTC. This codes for CVSSDGMRYNEQFF.